These 8 T cell receptor beta chains originate from one sample sequenced in a study of CD4 T cells in relation to SARS-CoV-2 and coronaviruses. Clones were sequenced by immunoSEQ multiplex PCR, and TCRdb holds only the in-frame ones, with some missing. The data hold about 59,000 clones, with 75% to 90% observed a single time. Before the COVID-19 pandemic, during about 2010-2018, CD4+ T cells were taken from unexposed donors. Sequencing used memory CD4+ T cells from PBMCs. The source is a human donor in good health.

The chain has TRBV28 and TRBJ2-3; D gene unclear. The CDR3 length is 13 residues. Germline-derived CDR1 and CDR2 are MDHEN and SYDVKM. V was cut by 6 bases and J by 6 bases, with 13 bases left in between. CDR3 amino acids: CASREPPADTQYF. Written as DNA, the CDR3 is TGTGCCAGCAGGGAACCCCCGGCGGATACGCAGTATTTT.

The chain joins TRBV6-5 to TRBJ2-2; maybe TRBD1 (5 bases). The CDR3 extends over 13 amino acids. The germline V gene encodes CDR1 MNHEY and CDR2 SVGAGI. Between the trimmed V and J ends, which lost 6 bases and 4 bases, there was a span of 9 bases. The CDR3 loop is CASSRESTGELFF. DNA for the CDR3: TGTGCCAGCAGCAGGGAAAGCACCGGGGAGCTGTTTTTT.

The gene calls are TRBV18 and TRBJ1-1; D unresolved. The CDR3 runs to 15 residues. Germline-derived CDR1 and CDR2 are KGHSH and LQKENI. V lost 3 bases, J lost 0 bases, and 11 bases lay in between. The CDR3 sequence: CASSPGLGLNTEAFF. CDR3 bases: TGTGCCAGCTCACCCGGTCTCGGTTTGAACACTGAAGCTTTCTTT.

The V call is TRBV11-2, the J call TRBJ2-1; D is ambiguous. The CDR3 runs 12 residues. Trimming took off 0 bases at V and 13 bases at J, with 10 bases between the two ends. The germline V gene encodes CDR1 SGHAT and CDR2 FQNNGV. CDR3 nucleotides: TGTGCCAGCAGCTTAGATCTACCAGGTCAGTTCTTC. Encoded protein: CASSLDLPGQFF.

Worth noting for this clone: The sample contains more than one DNA sequence encoding this CDR3. The V and J genes are TRBV4-1 and TRBJ1-5, with 9 bases identical to TRBD1. After removal of 2 bases from V and 4 bases from J, the junction contained 3 bases not matched to a gene. CDR1 MGHRA and CDR2 YSYEKL come from the germline V gene. There are 15 residues in the CDR3. CDR3 sequence: CASSQTDRGNQPQHF. CDR3 nucleotide sequence: TGCGCCAGCAGCCAAACGGACAGGGGAAATCAGCCCCAGCATTTT.

The V and J genes are TRBV3-1 (or the pseudogene TRBV3-2) and TRBJ2-7; TRBD2 matches 11 bases. Losses at the gene ends were 4 bases for V and 3 bases for J; bases not matched to a gene: 5. The CDR3 sequence is 15 residues long. CDR1 LGHDT and CDR2 YNNKEL come from the germline V gene (reference sequence). The CDR3: CASSPQGLAGYEQYF. The CDR3 region has the DNA TGTGCCAGCAGCCCCCAAGGACTAGCGGGCTACGAGCAGTACTTC.

This clone was seen only once. The chain has TRBV24-1 and TRBJ2-3, with 11 bases aligning to TRBD2. The CDR3 loop spans 14 amino acids. Germline-derived CDR1 and CDR2 are KGHDR and SFDVKD. J lost 13 bases, V lost 3 bases, and 8 bases had no gene match. The DNA for the CDR3 is TGTGCCACCAGTGATGGCAATAGCGGGAGGGCCAAGTATTTT. It is translated as CATSDGNSGRAKYF.

CDR3 nucleotide sequence: TGTGCCAGCAGCTTTCGCGGGGATCAGCCCCAGCATTTT. This gives the protein CASSFRGDQPQHF. V usage is TRBV13 and J usage is TRBJ1-5; the D is unclear. CDR1 is PRHDT, CDR2 FYEKMQ, per germline (reference sequence). The CDR3 consists of 13 residues. V was shortened by 3 bases and J by 5 bases, with 8 bases between the two germline ends.